Following are 4 T cell receptor beta chains from one sample sequenced in a study of breast tumors, draining lymph nodes, adjacent tissues. Axillary draining lymph nodes of breast cancer patients supplied the node samples. One entry per CDR3 protein, called by TCRdb with MiXCR from the multiplex PCR reads. The table lists 120,000 or so distinct CDR3 sequences, 15% to 20% of them singletons. Sequencing was carried out using axillary lymph node tissue. Receptors originate from a female donor with breast cancer. Some clones in this sample may be carry-over from other donors' samples.

This rearrangement joins TRBV28 to TRBJ2-5; a possible D gene is TRBD2 (7 bases). The length of the CDR3 is 14 residues. Germline V gives CDR1 MDHEN, CDR2 SYDVKM. V was cut by 7 bases and J by 4 bases, with 16 bases left in between. This CDR3 reads CASTYGGGGETQYF. CDR3 DNA: TGTGCCAGCACCTATGGGGGGGGCGGAGAGACCCAGTACTTC.

This clonotype was observed many times. This sequence joins TRBV11-3 and TRBJ2-1; D remains ambiguous. From germline, CDR1 is SGHNT and CDR2 YENEEA. Trimming cost V 0 bases and J 10 bases, with 22 bases left between them. The CDR3 sequence is 17 residues long. The CDR3 nucleotides are TGTGCCAGCAGCTTAGATCTGGGTGGAACTGTTCCCCCAGAGCAGTTCTTC. The encoded protein is CASSLDLGGTVPPEQFF.

This clonotype is a singleton in its sample. The junction departs from germline at one end; a sequencing error may be responsible. The CDR3 reads CACRESSYNSPFHF. In DNA, the CDR3 is TGTGCCTGCAGAGAAAGCTCCTATAATTCACCCTTCCACTTT. V usage is TRBV6-1 and J usage is TRBJ1-6; D unclear. The CDR3 length is 14 residues. The germline CDR1 and CDR2 sequences are MNHNS and SASEGT.

On this clonotype: This sequence may be a read error, since a much larger clone differs from it by one base. The chain joins TRBV5-5 to TRBJ1-4; no reliable D call. Per germline, CDR1 SGHKS and CDR2 YYEKEE (reference sequence). The CDR3 runs 16 residues. The CDR3 protein is CASSLELYATNEKLSF. CDR3 sequence (DNA): TGTGCCAGCAGCTTGGAGCTGTATGCAACTAATGAAAAACTGTCTTTT. The full variable domain, with the rest looked up from reference TRBV5-5 and TRBJ1-4, is DAGVTQSPTHLIKTRGQQVTLRCSPISGHKSVSWYQQVLGQGPQFIFQYYEKEERGRGNFPDRFSARQFPNYSSELNVNALLLGDSALYLCASSLELYATNEKLSFGSGTQLSVL.